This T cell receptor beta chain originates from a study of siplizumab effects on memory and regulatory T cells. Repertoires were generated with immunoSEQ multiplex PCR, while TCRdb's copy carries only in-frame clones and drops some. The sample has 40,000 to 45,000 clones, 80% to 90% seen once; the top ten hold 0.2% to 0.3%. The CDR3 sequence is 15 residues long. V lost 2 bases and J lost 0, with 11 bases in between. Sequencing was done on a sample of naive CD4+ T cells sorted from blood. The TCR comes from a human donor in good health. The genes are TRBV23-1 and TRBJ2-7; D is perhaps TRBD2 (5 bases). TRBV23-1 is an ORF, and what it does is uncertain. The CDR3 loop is CASSQGLRSSYEQYF. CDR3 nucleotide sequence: TGCGCCAGCAGTCAAGGACTGAGGAGCTCCTACGAGCAGTACTTC.